These T cell receptor beta chains were read from a single sample in a study of T cell repertoires in cytomegalovirus infection. The antigens these receptors bind are not known. TCRdb re-analysed the reads in MiXCR, keeping a single row per CDR3 protein. This sample yields about a million distinct CDR3 sequences, of which approximately 32% are seen a single time; about an eighth belongs to the top ten. The sequencing here drew on cultured CD8+ T cells from PBMCs, taken from culture after CMV antigen stimulation. The receptors come from a human donor in good health (CMV status not recorded). Some clones in this sample may be carry-over from other donors' samples. Each CDR3 is given with its conserved first and last residue. A D gene is named only where the DNA matches it firmly. Clone size is shown for a subset of rows, as once, few, many or a class of expanded clone.

J: TRBJ1-1; D: -; V: TRBV5-1; size: -; DNA: TGCGCCAGCAGCTTGGGATACGGGGCGAACACTGAAGCTTTCTTT; CDR3: CASSLGYGANTEAFF
J: TRBJ2-7; D: -; V: TRBV6-1; size: few; DNA: TGTGCCAGCAGTGCGTGGACAGAGAGGGACGAGCAGTACTTC; CDR3: CASSAWTERDEQYF
J: TRBJ2-5; D: -; V: TRBV15; size: -; DNA: TGTGCCACCAGCAGAGATCTCAGGGCCACGGAGGAGACCCTGTACTTC; CDR3: CATSRDLRATEETLYF
J: TRBJ1-2; D: TRBD1; V: TRBV12-3/TRBV12-4; size: -; DNA: TGTGCCAGCAGTGACCCAGGGGGAAATGGCTACACCTTC; CDR3: CASSDPGGNGYTF
J: TRBJ1-5; D: -; V: TRBV27; size: few; DNA: TGTGCCAGCAGTTTATCGGTTGGGGGACTCCAGCCCCAGCATTTT; CDR3: CASSLSVGGLQPQHF
J: TRBJ1-1; D: TRBD1; V: TRBV6-6; size: -; DNA: TGTGCCAGCAGCGCCGGGACAGGTAGAAACACTGAAGCTTACTTT; CDR3: CASSAGTGRNTEAYF
J: TRBJ1-1; D: TRBD1; V: TRBV11-2; size: -; DNA: TGTGCCAGCAGCTCCTCAGGGACAGGGAAGTCTGAAGCTTTCTTT; CDR3: CASSSSGTGKSEAFF
J: TRBJ1-1; D: TRBD1; V: TRBV6-1; size: many; DNA: TGTGCCAGCAGTTACGACCGGGACAGGGGCTTGAACACTGAAGCTTTCTTT; CDR3: CASSYDRDRGLNTEAFF
J: TRBJ2-7; D: -; V: TRBV5-1; size: -; DNA: TGCGCCAGCAGTGGGGTCTCCTACGAGCAGTACTTC; CDR3: CASSGVSYEQYF
J: TRBJ1-2; D: -; V: TRBV29-1; size: once; DNA: TGCAGCGTTGAAGATAGGGGGACGGGTGGCTACACCTTC; CDR3: CSVEDRGTGGYTF
J: TRBJ1-1; D: -; V: TRBV6-4; size: -; DNA: TGTGCCAGCAGTGAGGCGCCAGGGGCACCTGAAGCTTTCTTT; CDR3: CASSEAPGAPEAFF
J: TRBJ1-5; D: TRBD1; V: TRBV27; size: few; DNA: TGTGCCAGCAGTTCCGGGACAGGGCTCTATCAGCCCCAGCATTTT; CDR3: CASSSGTGLYQPQHF
J: TRBJ2-5; D: TRBD1; V: TRBV28; size: -; DNA: TGTGCCAGCAGTAGGACAGGGGCCCGGGGGGAGACCCAGTACTTC; CDR3: CASSRTGARGETQYF
J: TRBJ2-7; D: -; V: TRBV4-1; size: -; DNA: TGCGCCAGCAGCCAAGATACCAGGGCCTACGAGCAGTACTTC; CDR3: CASSQDTRAYEQYF
J: TRBJ2-1; D: -; V: TRBV20-1; size: few; DNA: TGCAGTGCTAGAGATACAGGGAGCTCCTACAATGAGCAGTTCTTC; CDR3: CSARDTGSSYNEQFF
J: TRBJ2-1; D: TRBD2; V: TRBV15; size: -; DNA: TGTGCCACCAGCAGACTAGCGGGGGGTTCCTACAATGAGCAGTTCTTC; CDR3: CATSRLAGGSYNEQFF
J: TRBJ2-1; D: -; V: TRBV28; size: -; DNA: TGTGCCAGCAGGTCGGAGAATTCCTACAATGAGCAGTTCTTC; CDR3: CASRSENSYNEQFF
J: TRBJ2-3; D: -; V: TRBV9; size: -; DNA: TGTGCCAGCAGCGAACTCTACACAGATACGCAGTATTTT; CDR3: CASSELYTDTQYF
J: TRBJ2-3; D: TRBD2; V: TRBV7-9; size: -; DNA: TGTGCCAGCAGCTCCCGGGGGGGGGGAGATACGCAGTATTTT; CDR3: CASSSRGGGDTQYF
J: TRBJ1-2; D: TRBD1; V: TRBV5-4; size: -; DNA: TGTACCAGCCCTCAGCTTGAGGGATTCTGGCAGGGGGCGGATGGCTACACCTTC; CDR3: CTSPQLEGFWQGADGYTF
J: TRBJ1-2; D: TRBD1; V: TRBV20-1; size: few; DNA: TGCAGTGCTCCCCCTCAGGGGGACGAAGGGGCCTATGGCTACACCTTC; CDR3: CSAPPQGDEGAYGYTF
J: TRBJ1-3; D: -; V: TRBV11-2; size: few; DNA: TGTGCCAGCAGCTTTCGGACGGCCTCTGGAAACACCATATATTTT; CDR3: CASSFRTASGNTIYF
J: TRBJ1-5; D: -; V: TRBV7-6; size: -; DNA: TGTGCCAGCAGCGGAACCAAGGACGGGGGGAATCAGCCCCAGCATTTT; CDR3: CASSGTKDGGNQPQHF
J: TRBJ1-2; D: -; V: TRBV27; size: -; DNA: TGTGCCAGCAGTTTATCGGGGGGCGCTGGCTACACCTTC; CDR3: CASSLSGGAGYTF
J: TRBJ2-2; D: TRBD1; V: TRBV7-9; size: -; DNA: TGTGCCAGCAGCTTAGCTGACAGGGGCACCGGGGAGCTGTTTTTT; CDR3: CASSLADRGTGELFF
J: TRBJ2-6; D: -; V: TRBV5-1; size: -; DNA: TGCGCCAGCGGGTTGAGGGCTGGGGCCAACGTCCTGACTTTC; CDR3: CASGLRAGANVLTF
J: TRBJ1-2; D: -; V: TRBV4-3; size: few; DNA: TGCGCCAGCAGCCAAGGGGATCCGACCGGGACACCATTCAAAAGAACCGCTCACTACACCTTC; CDR3: CASSQGDPTGTPFKRTAHYTF
J: TRBJ2-2; D: TRBD2; V: TRBV20-1; size: -; DNA: TGCAGTGCTAGAGATTATCTCGGACTAGCGGGGATAGTCGGGGAGCTGTTTTTT; CDR3: CSARDYLGLAGIVGELFF
J: TRBJ1-4; D: -; V: TRBV4-1; size: -; DNA: TGCGCCAGCAGCCAATTTACCCCAGGCGCGCTGAATGAAAAACTGTTTTTT; CDR3: CASSQFTPGALNEKLFF
J: TRBJ1-2; D: -; V: TRBV9; size: -; DNA: TGTGCCAGCAGCGCCCCGGGGGGCGATGGCTACACCTTC; CDR3: CASSAPGGDGYTF
J: TRBJ1-1; D: TRBD1; V: TRBV20-1; size: -; DNA: TGCAGTGCTAGAGGGACAGGGGATTGGATTTTCTTT; CDR3: CSARGTGDWIFF
J: TRBJ1-2; D: -; V: TRBV12-3/TRBV12-4; size: few; DNA: TGTGCCAGCAGTTTTCTCTTACCGACGACACGCGGCTATGGCTACACCTTC; CDR3: CASSFLLPTTRGYGYTF
J: TRBJ2-2; D: -; V: TRBV7-9; size: -; DNA: TGTGCCAGCAGCTCGTACGGGGGCCTGAACACCGGGGAGCTGTTTTTT; CDR3: CASSSYGGLNTGELFF
J: TRBJ2-1; D: -; V: TRBV4-1; size: few; DNA: TGCGCCAGCAGCGGCCTGGCGGAGCCCTACAATGAGCAGTTCTTC; CDR3: CASSGLAEPYNEQFF
J: TRBJ2-1; D: TRBD2; V: TRBV28; size: once; DNA: TGTGCCAGCAGCTCCCGGACTAGCGATGAGCAGTTCTTC; CDR3: CASSSRTSDEQFF
J: TRBJ2-3; D: TRBD2; V: TRBV7-6; size: -; DNA: TGTGCCAGCAGCTTAGTTCTAGCGGGGGGGTCGCTAGATACGCAGTATTTT; CDR3: CASSLVLAGGSLDTQYF
J: TRBJ2-7; D: -; V: TRBV2; size: few; DNA: TGTGCCAGCAGTGAACGATCCCTCCCAGGGGGGAACGAGCAGTACTTC; CDR3: CASSERSLPGGNEQYF
J: TRBJ2-2; D: TRBD1; V: TRBV11-3; size: -; DNA: TGTGCCAGCAGCAAACGGGACAGGGTACCCGGGGAGCTGTTTTTT; CDR3: CASSKRDRVPGELFF
J: TRBJ2-2; D: -; V: TRBV7-6; size: many; DNA: TGTGCCAGCAGCTTAGGAGTGGGGTCGGGCACCGGGGAGCTGTTTTTT; CDR3: CASSLGVGSGTGELFF
J: TRBJ2-1; D: TRBD2; V: TRBV7-6; size: few; DNA: TGTGCCAGCAGCGTTGGGACTAGCGGGGGGCACAATGAGCAGTTCTTC; CDR3: CASSVGTSGGHNEQFF
J: TRBJ1-1; D: TRBD1; V: TRBV7-6; size: many; DNA: TGTGCCAGCAGCTTTTCGACAGGGGTGGCTGAAGCTTTCTTT; CDR3: CASSFSTGVAEAFF
J: TRBJ2-3; D: -; V: TRBV7-9; size: many; DNA: TGTGCCAGCAGCTTGAACTGGGCTAGCAACACAGATACGCAGTATTTT; CDR3: CASSLNWASNTDTQYF
J: TRBJ1-1; D: -; V: TRBV19; size: -; DNA: TGTGCCAGTAGTATCTCCTCGGATGGGACTGAAGCTTTCTTT; CDR3: CASSISSDGTEAFF
J: TRBJ1-4; D: -; V: TRBV7-6; size: many; DNA: TGTGCCAGCAGCTCCGGACTGATTAATGAAAAACTGTTTTTT; CDR3: CASSSGLINEKLFF
J: TRBJ2-3; D: -; V: TRBV6-6; size: -; DNA: TGTGCCAGCAGTTACCAATCGGCCGATACGCAGTATTTT; CDR3: CASSYQSADTQYF
J: TRBJ2-5; D: TRBD2; V: TRBV6-6; size: -; DNA: TGTGCCAGCGGACCTCTCGGGACTATGGGACACTTC; CDR3: CASGPLGTMGHF
J: TRBJ2-2; D: TRBD2; V: TRBV12-3/TRBV12-4; size: few; DNA: TGTGCCAGCAGCTTTAGCGGGAACGGGGAGCTGTTTTTT; CDR3: CASSFSGNGELFF
J: TRBJ2-2; D: -; V: TRBV7-9; size: few; DNA: TGTGCCAGCACTCCGTCCTTGGGTGCCGGGGAGCTGTTTTTT; CDR3: CASTPSLGAGELFF
J: TRBJ2-2; D: TRBD1; V: TRBV27; size: few; DNA: TGTGCCAGCAGAGACGACAGGGGGATCAACACCGGGGAGCTGTTTTTT; CDR3: CASRDDRGINTGELFF
J: TRBJ2-3; D: -; V: TRBV12-3/TRBV12-4; size: -; DNA: TGTGCCAGCAGTTTGTGGGGGCCTACAGATACGCAGTATTTT; CDR3: CASSLWGPTDTQYF
J: TRBJ2-1; D: TRBD2; V: TRBV27; size: -; DNA: TGTGCCAGCAGGCAGGGACTAGCGGTCTTCGAGCAGTTCTTC; CDR3: CASRQGLAVFEQFF